Reported below is one TCR beta chain. This entry is derived from a study of blood T cell repertoires in COVID-19. In the study overall: Acute and convalescent COVID-19 samples came from the United States, Italy and Spain. Nucleic acid was either cDNA or gDNA, and it came from T cells, B-cell-depleted T cells, or PBMCs.

Original handling: Reference gene primers were amplified, and this amplification served to estimate nucleated cell counts. Clones were read by immunoSEQ multiplex PCR, and TCRdb kept only the in-frame ones, dropping some. V, J and clone size are taken as reported in that table, and D and trimming were inferred from the DNA itself. The profile shows 140,000 to 150,000 clones, 65% to 90% of them singletons. The ends were cut back, 4 bases at V and 4 bases at J, with 15 bases in the middle. This CDR3 spans 15 amino acids. Per the germline V gene, CDR1 is KGHDR and CDR2 is SFDVKD. This clonotype was obtained from a man aged 55 to 70 with active or convalescent COVID-19. Material for sequencing was peripheral blood. The V and J genes are TRBV24-1 and TRBJ1-2; TRBD1 might be the D (5 bases). CDR3 amino acids: CATSDPYSGIYGYTF. DNA for the CDR3: TGTGCCACCAGTGACCCTTACTCAGGGATCTATGGCTACACCTTC.